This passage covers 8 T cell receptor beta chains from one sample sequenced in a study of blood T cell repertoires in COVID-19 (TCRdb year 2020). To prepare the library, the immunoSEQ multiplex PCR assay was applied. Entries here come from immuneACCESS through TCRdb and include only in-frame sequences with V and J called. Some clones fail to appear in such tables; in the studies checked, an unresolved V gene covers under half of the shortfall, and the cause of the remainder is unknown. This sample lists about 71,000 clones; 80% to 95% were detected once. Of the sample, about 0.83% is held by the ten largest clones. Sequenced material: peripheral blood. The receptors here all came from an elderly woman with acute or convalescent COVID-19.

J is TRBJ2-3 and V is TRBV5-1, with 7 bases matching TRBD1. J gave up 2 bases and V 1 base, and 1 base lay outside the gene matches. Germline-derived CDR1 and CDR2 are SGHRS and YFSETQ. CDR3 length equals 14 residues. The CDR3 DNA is TGCGCCAGCAGCTTGACAGGGGCCACAGATACGCAGTATTTT. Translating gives CASSLTGATDTQYF. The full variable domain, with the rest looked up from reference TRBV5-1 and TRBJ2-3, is KAGVTQTPRYLIKTRGQQVTLSCSPISGHRSVSWYQQTPGQGLQFLFEYFSETQRNKGNFPGRFSGRQFSNSRSEMNVSTLELGDSALYLCASSLTGATDTQYFGPGTRLTVL.

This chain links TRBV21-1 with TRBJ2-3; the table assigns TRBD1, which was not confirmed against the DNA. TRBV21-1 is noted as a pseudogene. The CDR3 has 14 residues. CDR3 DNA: TGTGCCAGCAGCCGGACAGGGGGCACAGATACGCAGTATTTT. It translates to CASSRTGGTDTQYF.

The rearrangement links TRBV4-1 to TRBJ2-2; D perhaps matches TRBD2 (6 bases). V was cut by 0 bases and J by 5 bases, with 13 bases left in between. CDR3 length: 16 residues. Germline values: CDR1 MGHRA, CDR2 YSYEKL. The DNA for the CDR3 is TGCGCCAGCAGCCAAGAGGGGGGAACGAGGACCGGGGAGCTGTTTTTT. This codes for CASSQEGGTRTGELFF.

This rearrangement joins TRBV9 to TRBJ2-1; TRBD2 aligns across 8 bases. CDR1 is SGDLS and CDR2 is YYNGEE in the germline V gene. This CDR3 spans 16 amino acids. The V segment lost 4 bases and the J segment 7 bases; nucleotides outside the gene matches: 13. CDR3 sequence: CASSPSGLAGSNEQFF. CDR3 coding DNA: TGTGCCAGCAGCCCGTCCGGACTAGCCGGGAGTAATGAGCAGTTCTTC.

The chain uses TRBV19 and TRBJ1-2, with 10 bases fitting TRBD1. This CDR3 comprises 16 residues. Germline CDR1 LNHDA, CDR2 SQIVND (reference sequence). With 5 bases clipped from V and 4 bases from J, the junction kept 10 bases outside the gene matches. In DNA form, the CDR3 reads TGTGCCAGTAGTCCCCGACAGGGGGCCTCCATCTATGGCTACACCTTC. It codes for CASSPRQGASIYGYTF.

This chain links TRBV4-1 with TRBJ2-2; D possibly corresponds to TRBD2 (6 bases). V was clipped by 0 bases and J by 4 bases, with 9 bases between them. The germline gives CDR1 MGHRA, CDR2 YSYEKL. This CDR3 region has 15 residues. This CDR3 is CASSQEGRLTGELFF. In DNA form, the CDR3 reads TGCGCCAGCAGCCAAGAGGGGAGGCTCACCGGGGAGCTGTTTTTT.

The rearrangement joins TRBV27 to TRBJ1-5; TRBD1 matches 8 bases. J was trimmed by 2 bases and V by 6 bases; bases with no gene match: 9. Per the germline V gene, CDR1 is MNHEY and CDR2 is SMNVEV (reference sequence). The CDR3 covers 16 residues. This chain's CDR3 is CASSNGRGRGNQPQHF. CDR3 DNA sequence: TGTGCCAGCAGCAACGGCAGGGGGCGAGGCAATCAGCCCCAGCATTTT.

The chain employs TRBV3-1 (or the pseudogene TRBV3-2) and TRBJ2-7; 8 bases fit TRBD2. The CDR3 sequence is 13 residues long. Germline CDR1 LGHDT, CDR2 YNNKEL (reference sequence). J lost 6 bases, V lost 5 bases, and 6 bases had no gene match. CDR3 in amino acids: CASSSGLAGEQYF. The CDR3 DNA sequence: TGTGCCAGCAGCAGCGGACTAGCAGGCGAGCAGTACTTC.